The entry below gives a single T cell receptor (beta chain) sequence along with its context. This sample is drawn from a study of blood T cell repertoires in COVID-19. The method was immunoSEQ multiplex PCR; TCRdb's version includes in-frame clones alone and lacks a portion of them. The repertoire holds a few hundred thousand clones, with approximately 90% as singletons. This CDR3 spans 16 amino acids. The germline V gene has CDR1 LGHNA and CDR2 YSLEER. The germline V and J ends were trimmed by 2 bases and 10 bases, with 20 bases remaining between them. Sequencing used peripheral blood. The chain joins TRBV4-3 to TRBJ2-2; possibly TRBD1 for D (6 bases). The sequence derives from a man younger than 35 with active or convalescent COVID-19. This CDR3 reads CASSQLFPAGTLELFF. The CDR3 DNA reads TGCGCCAGCAGCCAACTCTTTCCAGCAGGGACATTGGAGCTGTTTTTT.